This T cell receptor (beta chain) was recovered during a study of T cell responses to AZD1222 COVID-19 vaccine. Study-wide context: Pooled together were second doses at about 4 or about 12 weeks. General study findings and limits: Vaccination with two AZD1222 doses was followed by a rise in Spike-specific TCR breadth and depth.

Trimming took off 1 base at V and 6 bases at J, with 15 bases between the two ends. The CDR3 totals 15 residues. Germline CDR1 LGHDT, CDR2 YNNKEL (reference sequence). Some clones are missing from TCRdb's copy, which holds only in-frame ones; the method was immunoSEQ multiplex PCR. The table has 75,000 to 90,000 clones, 90% seen once; the top ten hold roughly 5.2%. A note on this clone: Its antigen is not known.

The sample here was peripheral blood, taken on day 0 of AZD1222 vaccination. The gene calls are TRBV3-1 (or the pseudogene TRBV3-2) and TRBJ1-2; no definite D call. The clonotype was recovered from an adult in good health. The CDR3 reads CASSQAPVTRNGYTF. The CDR3 DNA is TGTGCCAGCAGCCAAGCCCCGGTCACGCGAAATGGCTACACCTTC.